Listed below are T cell receptor beta chains from one sample, sequenced in a study of blood T cells in healthy people across ages. Each CDR3 protein gets one entry after TCRdb re-called the 5' RACE reads with MiXCR. This sample has about 1.1 million distinct CDR3 sequences; approximately 38% occur once, and the top ten carry around 14%. The sequencing input was blood. The receptors derive from a man aged 18 to 29 in good health. The conserved cysteine and the conserved F or W are not part of the CDR3 here. A D gene is named only where the DNA matches it firmly.

>13|NA|TRBV4-3
AGSQEWEDGGSAF
>15|TRBD1|TRBV4-2
ASSPQGGISGANVLT
>14|NA|TRBV7-2
ASSRSGGRTNEKLF
>14|NA|TRBV4-1
ASSQKASGYNYGYT
>13|NA|TRBV27
ASSPGTGYTGELF
>12|NA|TRBV7-2
ASSFGAGYDTQY
>15|NA|TRBV7-9
ASSGPRQDLSGNTIY
>9|NA|TRBV20-1
SASGGTEQY
>12|NA|TRBV20-1
SAYRPGIYNELF
>14|NA|TRBV4-2
ASSRKAPLEADTQY
>12|NA|TRBV12-3/TRBV12-4
ASSPRTLKNIQY
>11|TRBD2|TRBV12-3/TRBV12-4
ASSGTRPNEQF
>14|NA|TRBV6-5
ASSYSRQGWSAEQF
>12|NA|TRBV20-1
SALWGPGTDTQY
>9|NA|TRBV6-5
ASSRADEQY
>9|NA|TRBV29-1
SVETGDTQY
>13|TRBD1|TRBV20-1
STRDRDRGFYEQY
>14|NA|TRBV28
ASSLFSGGGNTEAF
>13|NA|TRBV5-1
ASSLRAARYNEQF
>12|NA|TRBV5-6
ASSLEAFDGELF
>14|TRBD1|TRBV7-2
ASSPRTGAAKNIQY
>15|NA|TRBV10-3
TISESGLVGLTYGYT
>12|NA|TRBV7-3
ASSPRLTNYGYT
>11|NA|TRBV5-1
TSSFGKTDRQY
>12|TRBD1|TRBV5-1
ASSLGQGSGEQF
>13|NA|TRBV20-1
SAITARQTDTEAF
>10|NA|TRBV9
ASGTFNSEAF
>13|TRBD2|TRBV12-3/TRBV12-4
ATTGLAGGSDTQY
>11|NA|TRBV5-1
ASSLAGQSTQY
>13|NA|TRBV29-1
SVEDGVISRETQY
>12|TRBD1|TRBV29-1
SVDGQGADYGYT
>11|NA|TRBV24-1
ATRTDMNTEAF
>10|NA|TRBV20-1
SAPDSSRPQH
>11|NA|TRBV2
ASRERGPGELF
>14|NA|TRBV3-1
ASSPIGTPVDYGYT